The 18 T cell receptor beta chains in this list originate from one sample, sequenced in a study of T cell responses to AZD1222 COVID-19 vaccine. Profiled with immunoSEQ multiplex PCR; TCRdb holds only in-frame clones, not every one. The sample lists 35,000 to 55,000 clones, over 75% occurring once. The material was peripheral blood, obtained 28 days after the second dose of the MenACWY control vaccine. These receptors all stem from an adult who received the MenACWY meningococcal vaccine as a control.

The V and J genes are TRBV11-2 and TRBJ2-7; TRBD1 is a possible D gene (6 bases). The CDR3 is made up of 15 amino acids. Trimming pared 2 bases from V and 6 bases from J, leaving 17 bases between. From germline, CDR1 is SGHAT and CDR2 FQNNGV. The CDR3 bases are TGTGCCAGCAGCTTAATCCGGGACACGTCAGCCGAGCAGTACTTC. Translation gives CASSLIRDTSAEQYF. Looking up the rest from reference TRBV11-2 and TRBJ2-7 gives the full variable domain: EAGVAQSPRYKIIEKRQSVAFWCNPISGHATLYWYQQILGQGPKLLIQFQNNGVVDDSQLPKDRFSAERLKGVDSTLKIQPAKLEDSAVYLCASSLIRDTSAEQYFGPGTRLTVT.

About this clone itself: Its ends do not fully match the called genes, so a read error is possible. The rearrangement joins TRBV11-2 to TRBJ1-6; D ambiguous. This CDR3 is 15 amino acids long. CDR1 is SGHAT, CDR2 FQNNGV, per germline. CDR3 protein: CASSLEHGHNSPLHF. The CDR3 DNA reads TGTGCCAGCAGCCTAGAACACGGTCATAATTCACCCCTCCACTTT.

This clone qualifies as medium-sized. The chain has TRBV19 and TRBJ2-7; the match to TRBD2 covers 8 bases. This CDR3 has 14 residues. Germline V CDR1 and CDR2: LNHDA, SQIVND (reference sequence). The V segment lost 4 bases and the J segment 11 bases; nucleotides outside the gene matches: 13. DNA of the CDR3: TGTGCCAGTAGTACTACGGGACTAGGGTCGGATAAGTACTTC. Protein: CASSTTGLGSDKYF.

The rearrangement links TRBV6-6 to TRBJ1-1; D perhaps matches TRBD1 (5 bases). The CDR3 is 12 amino acids. Trimming stripped 8 bases from V and 4 bases from J, with 11 bases between. Germline CDR1 is MNHNY and CDR2 is SVGAGI (reference sequence). The CDR3 protein is CASDLGGTEAFF. The CDR3 coding sequence is TGTGCCAGCGATTTGGGGGGCACTGAAGCTTTCTTT.

The sample holds one count of this clone. V and J are TRBV6-6 and TRBJ1-4; TRBD1 is a possible D gene (5 bases). Germline lookup yields CDR1 MNHNY and CDR2 SVGAGI (reference sequence). The CDR3 runs 15 residues. Trimming pared 6 bases from V and 6 bases from J, leaving 17 bases between. This CDR3 is CASRQLMGQDEKLFF. The CDR3 DNA follows: TGTGCCAGCAGGCAACTAATGGGGCAGGATGAAAAACTGTTTTTT.

The chain links TRBV27 to TRBJ1-1; possibly TRBD1 for D (6 bases). The CDR3 spans 12 residues. V lost 6 bases and J lost 8, with 13 bases in between. Germline V CDR1 and CDR2: MNHEY, SMNVEV (reference sequence). In nucleotides, the CDR3 is TGTGCCAGCAGGATGATAGGGGGAGAAGCTTTCTTT. Translation gives CASRMIGGEAFF.

This clone was picked up one time. The CDR3 protein is CASSEAPRDRVEGGYTF. CDR3 sequence (DNA): TGTGCCAGCAGTGAAGCGCCCCGGGACAGGGTAGAGGGAGGCTACACCTTC. The V gene is TRBV2, the J gene TRBJ1-2; TRBD1 agrees at 9 bases. The CDR3 runs to 17 residues. With V trimmed by 0 bases and J by 8 bases, 13 bases remained unmatched. In germline, CDR1 is SNHLY, CDR2 FYNNEI. The entire variable domain, with the rest obtained from reference TRBV2 and TRBJ1-2, is as follows: EPEVTQTPSHQVTQMGQEVILRCVPISNHLYFYWYRQILGQKVEFLVSFYNNEISEKSEIFDDQFSVERPDGSNFTLKIRSTKLEDSAMYFCASSEAPRDRVEGGYTFGSGTRLTVV.

The gene calls are TRBV3-1 (or the pseudogene TRBV3-2) and TRBJ1-1; unclear D gene. Germline V gene lookup returns CDR1 LGHDT and CDR2 YNNKEL (reference sequence). The CDR3 runs to 13 residues. Deletions cut 4 bases from V and 1 base from J, with 7 bases between. The CDR3 nucleotides are TGTGCCAGCAGCCTTCCTCCGAACACTGAAGCTTTCTTT. It yields the protein CASSLPPNTEAFF.

The chain uses TRBV6-5 and TRBJ1-1, with TRBD1 matching 7 bases. The trim removed 8 bases at V and 3 bases at J, leaving 6 bases unmatched. Germline CDR1 MNHEY, CDR2 SVGAGI. CDR3 length equals 13 residues. The chain's CDR3 is CASGLQGYTEAFF. The CDR3 nucleotides are TGTGCCAGCGGACTACAGGGGTACACTGAAGCTTTCTTT.

The V call is TRBV19, the J call TRBJ1-5; 7 bases agree with TRBD1. The length of the CDR3 is 15 residues. The germline V gene encodes CDR1 LNHDA and CDR2 SQIVND (reference sequence). V gave up 9 bases and J gave up 4 bases; unmatched junction bases: 12. CDR3 bases: TGTGCCAGCCGGCGAACAGGGGTTAGGAATCAGCCCCAGCATTTT. This gives the protein CASRRTGVRNQPQHF.

V is TRBV6-1 and J is TRBJ2-1; possibly TRBD1 or TRBD2 for D (6 bases each). V was shortened by 2 bases and J by 3 bases, with 14 bases between the two germline ends. CDR1 and CDR2 (germline): MNHNS, SASEGT. The CDR3 spans 16 residues. The CDR3 here is CASSERGVGLYNEQFF. In DNA form, the CDR3 reads TGTGCCAGCAGTGAAAGGGGGGTAGGCCTCTACAATGAGCAGTTCTTC.

The gene calls are TRBV5-1 and TRBJ2-1; D is ambiguous. CDR3 length equals 13 residues. The ends were cut back, 0 bases at V and 8 bases at J, with 9 bases in the middle. CDR1 is SGHRS, CDR2 YFSETQ, per germline. The CDR3: CASSLGSGYEQFF. The CDR3 bases are TGCGCCAGCAGCTTGGGATCCGGCTATGAGCAGTTCTTC.

The chain joins TRBV5-1 to TRBJ1-2; TRBD1 is a possible D gene (5 bases). CDR1 SGHRS and CDR2 YFSETQ come from the germline V gene. V lost 4 bases to trimming and J lost 2 bases, with 15 bases between them. The CDR3 loop spans 15 amino acids. The CDR3 coding sequence is TGCGCCAGCAGCCCTGGGGGAGTGAGCAACTATGGCTACACCTTC. This sequence encodes CASSPGGVSNYGYTF.

The V gene is TRBV6-2 or TRBV6-3, the J gene TRBJ2-7; 7 positions agree with TRBD1. This CDR3 is 17 amino acids long. The germline V gene encodes CDR1 MNHEY and CDR2 SVGEGT. V dropped 5 bases and J dropped 7; count of bases not matched to a gene: 20. CDR3 DNA sequence: TGTGCCAGCAGTGCCCGGGCAGGGGGTCCCCTTGAGAATGAGCAGTACGTC. Translation: CASSARAGGPLENEQYV.

The chain has TRBV20-1 and TRBJ1-1, with D unresolved. The germline CDR1 and CDR2 sequences are DFQATT and SNEGSKA (reference sequence). Deletions cut 3 bases from V and 11 bases from J, with 13 bases between. CDR3 length: 11 amino acids. The CDR3 bases are TGCAGTGCTAGCATACACGGAATGGCTTTCTTT. Amino acids: CSASIHGMAFF.

The chain recombines TRBV6-5 with TRBJ2-3; possible D gene TRBD2, 5 bases. The CDR3 is made up of 16 amino acids. The germline CDR1 and CDR2 sequences are MNHEY and SVGAGI. The V end lost 0 bases, the J end lost 0 bases, and 10 bases lay between the germline ends. The CDR3 loop reads CASSYSGVWSTDTQYF. The CDR3 nucleotides are TGTGCCAGCAGTTACTCCGGGGTTTGGAGCACAGATACGCAGTATTTT.

This clone is labeled medium-sized. The rearrangement links TRBV9 to TRBJ1-2, with D possibly matching TRBD1 (5 bases). The CDR3 has 14 residues. Germline loops: CDR1 SGDLS, CDR2 YYNGEE. V was cut by 3 bases and J by 6 bases, with 15 bases left in between. The CDR3 DNA sequence: TGTGCCAGCAGCGCGAGGGGACTGGACGATGGCTACACCTTC. It specifies CASSARGLDDGYTF.

The V gene is TRBV5-1, the J gene TRBJ2-1; D call uncertain. The CDR3 consists of 15 residues. The germline V gene encodes CDR1 SGHRS and CDR2 YFSETQ. V shed 0 bases and J shed 6 bases, with 13 bases lying between them. The CDR3 sequence is CASSLDGPEFNEQFF. CDR3 DNA: TGCGCCAGCAGCTTGGACGGGCCGGAGTTCAATGAGCAGTTCTTC.